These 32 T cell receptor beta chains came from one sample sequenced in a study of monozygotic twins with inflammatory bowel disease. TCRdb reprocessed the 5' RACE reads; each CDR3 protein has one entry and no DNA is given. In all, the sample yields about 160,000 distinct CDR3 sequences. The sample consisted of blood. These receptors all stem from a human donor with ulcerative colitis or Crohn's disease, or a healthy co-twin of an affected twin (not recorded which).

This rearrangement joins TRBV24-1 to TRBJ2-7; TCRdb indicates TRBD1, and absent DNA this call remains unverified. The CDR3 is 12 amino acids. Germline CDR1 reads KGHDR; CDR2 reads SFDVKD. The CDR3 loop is CATSRTGEEQYF.

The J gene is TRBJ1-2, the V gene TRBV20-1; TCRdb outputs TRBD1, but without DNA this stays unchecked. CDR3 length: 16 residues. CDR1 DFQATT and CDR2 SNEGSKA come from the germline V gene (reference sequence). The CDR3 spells CSATLTGTGSLYGYTF.

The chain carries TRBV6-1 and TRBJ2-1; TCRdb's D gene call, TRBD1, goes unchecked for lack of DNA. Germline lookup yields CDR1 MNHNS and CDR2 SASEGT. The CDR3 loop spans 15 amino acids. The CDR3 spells CASSRPRTGYNEQFF.

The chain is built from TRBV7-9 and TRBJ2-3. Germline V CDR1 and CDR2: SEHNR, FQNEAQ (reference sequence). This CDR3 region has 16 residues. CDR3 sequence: CASSLGGMGSTDTQYF. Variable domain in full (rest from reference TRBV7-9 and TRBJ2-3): DTGVSQNPRHKITKRGQNVTFRCDPISEHNRLYWYRQTLGQGPEFLTYFQNEAQLEKSRLLSDRFSAERPKGSFSTLEIQRTEQGDSAMYLCASSLGGMGSTDTQYFGPGTRLTVL.

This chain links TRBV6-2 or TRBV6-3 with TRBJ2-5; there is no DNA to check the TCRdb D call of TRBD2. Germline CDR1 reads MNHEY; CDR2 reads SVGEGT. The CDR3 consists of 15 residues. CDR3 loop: CASSWVLAGEETQYF.

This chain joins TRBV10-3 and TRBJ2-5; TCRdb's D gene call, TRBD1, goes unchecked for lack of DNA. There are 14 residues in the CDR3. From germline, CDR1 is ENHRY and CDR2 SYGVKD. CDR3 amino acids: CAISQTGLQETQYF.

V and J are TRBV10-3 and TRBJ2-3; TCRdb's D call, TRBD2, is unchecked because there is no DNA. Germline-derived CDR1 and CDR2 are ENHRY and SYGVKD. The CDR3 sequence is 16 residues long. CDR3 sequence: CAISGRARSDTDTQYF.

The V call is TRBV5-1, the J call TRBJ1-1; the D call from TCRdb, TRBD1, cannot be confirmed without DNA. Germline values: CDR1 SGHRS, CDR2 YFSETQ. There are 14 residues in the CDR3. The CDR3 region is CASSPGTQNTEAFF.

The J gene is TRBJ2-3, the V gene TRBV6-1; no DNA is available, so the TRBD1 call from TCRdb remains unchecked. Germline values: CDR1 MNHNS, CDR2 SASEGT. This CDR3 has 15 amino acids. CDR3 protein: CASRLDRGPTDTQYF.

The CDR3: CASSLDLGPEKLFF. The genes are TRBV11-2 and TRBJ1-4; TCRdb returns TRBD1, unconfirmable since there is no DNA. The CDR3 runs to 14 residues. Per the germline V gene, CDR1 is SGHAT and CDR2 is FQNNGV. The full variable domain, in which reference TRBV11-2 and TRBJ1-4 provide the parts outside the CDR3, is EAGVAQSPRYKIIEKRQSVAFWCNPISGHATLYWYQQILGQGPKLLIQFQNNGVVDDSQLPKDRFSAERLKGVDSTLKIQPAKLEDSAVYLCASSLDLGPEKLFFGSGTQLSVL.

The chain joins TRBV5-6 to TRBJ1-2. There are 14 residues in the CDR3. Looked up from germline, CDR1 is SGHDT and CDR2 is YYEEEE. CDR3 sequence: CASSEPGLAEGYTF.

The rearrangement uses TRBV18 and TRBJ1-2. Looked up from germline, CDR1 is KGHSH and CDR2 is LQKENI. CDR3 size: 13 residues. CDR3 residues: CASSPFGTHGYTF.

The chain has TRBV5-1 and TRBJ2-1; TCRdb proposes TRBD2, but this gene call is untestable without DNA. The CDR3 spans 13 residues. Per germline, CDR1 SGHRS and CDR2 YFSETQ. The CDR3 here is CASSLGASDEQFF.

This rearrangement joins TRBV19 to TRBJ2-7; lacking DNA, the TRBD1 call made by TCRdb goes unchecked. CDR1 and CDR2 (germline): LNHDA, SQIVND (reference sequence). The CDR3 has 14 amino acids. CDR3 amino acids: CASNSRTGPYEQYF.

This CDR3 reads CASSRRLHSSYNEQFF. The chain uses TRBV5-1 and TRBJ2-1; TCRdb designates TRBD2, a call that cannot be tested without DNA. Germline CDR1 and CDR2: SGHRS and YFSETQ. The CDR3 runs to 16 residues.

CDR3 sequence: CASSPGTRRFF. V is TRBV28 and J is TRBJ2-1; TCRdb picks TRBD2, but there is no DNA to check that call. The CDR3 has 11 amino acids. CDR1 is MDHEN, CDR2 SYDVKM, per germline.

The CDR3 sequence is CSVDSEEGSYEQYF. The chain is built from TRBV29-1 and TRBJ2-7; checking the TCRdb D call of TRBD2 is not possible without DNA. The CDR3 has 14 amino acids. The germline CDR1 and CDR2 sequences are SQVTM and ANQGSEA.

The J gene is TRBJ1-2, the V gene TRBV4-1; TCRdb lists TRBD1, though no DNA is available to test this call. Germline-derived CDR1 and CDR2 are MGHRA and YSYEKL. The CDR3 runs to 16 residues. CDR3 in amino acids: CASSPSGGAANYGYTF.

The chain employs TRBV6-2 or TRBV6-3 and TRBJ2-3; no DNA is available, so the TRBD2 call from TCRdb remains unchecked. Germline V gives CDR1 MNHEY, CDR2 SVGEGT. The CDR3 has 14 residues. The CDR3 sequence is CASQLAGGPNTQYF.

This CDR3 is CATSRDLTGTQPQHF. This chain uses TRBV15 with TRBJ1-5; TCRdb outputs TRBD1, but without DNA this stays unchecked. There are 15 residues in the CDR3. Germline CDR1 reads LNHNV; CDR2 reads YYDKDF (reference sequence).

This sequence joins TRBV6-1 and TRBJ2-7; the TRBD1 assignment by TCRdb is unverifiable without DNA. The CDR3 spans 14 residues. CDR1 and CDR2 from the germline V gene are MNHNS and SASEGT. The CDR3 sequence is CASSPGPGRYEQYF.

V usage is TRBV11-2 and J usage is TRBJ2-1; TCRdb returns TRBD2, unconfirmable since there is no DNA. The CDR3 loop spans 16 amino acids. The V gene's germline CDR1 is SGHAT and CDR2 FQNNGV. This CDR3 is CASSSGTSGSHNEQFF.

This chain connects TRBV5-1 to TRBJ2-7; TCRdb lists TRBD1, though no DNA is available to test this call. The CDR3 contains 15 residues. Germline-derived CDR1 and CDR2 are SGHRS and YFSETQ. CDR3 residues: CASSPRQGQRMEQYF.

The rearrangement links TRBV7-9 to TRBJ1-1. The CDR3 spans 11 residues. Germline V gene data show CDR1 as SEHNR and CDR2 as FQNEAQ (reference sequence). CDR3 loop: CASSLNTEAFF.

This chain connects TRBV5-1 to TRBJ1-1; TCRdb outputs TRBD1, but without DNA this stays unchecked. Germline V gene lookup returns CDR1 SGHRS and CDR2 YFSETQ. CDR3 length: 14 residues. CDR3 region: CASSQQTGGNEAFF.

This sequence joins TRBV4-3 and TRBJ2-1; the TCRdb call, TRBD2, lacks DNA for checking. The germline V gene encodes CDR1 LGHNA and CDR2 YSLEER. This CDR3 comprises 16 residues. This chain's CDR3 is CASSQSGAGVSNEQFF.

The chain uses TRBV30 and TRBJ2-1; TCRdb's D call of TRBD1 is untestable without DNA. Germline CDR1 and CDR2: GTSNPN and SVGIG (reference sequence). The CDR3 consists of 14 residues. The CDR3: CAWSWDRGLGEQFF.

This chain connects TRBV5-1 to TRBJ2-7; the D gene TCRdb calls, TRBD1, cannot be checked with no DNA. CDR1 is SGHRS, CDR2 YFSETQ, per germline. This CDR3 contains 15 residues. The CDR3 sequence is CASSLVWGLSYEQYF.

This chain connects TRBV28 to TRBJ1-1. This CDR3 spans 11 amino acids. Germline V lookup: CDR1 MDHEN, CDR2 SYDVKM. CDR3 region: CASSGWGEAFF.

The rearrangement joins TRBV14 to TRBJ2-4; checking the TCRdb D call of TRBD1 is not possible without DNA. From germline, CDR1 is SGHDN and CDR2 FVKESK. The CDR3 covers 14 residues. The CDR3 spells CASSQFRGQNIQYF.

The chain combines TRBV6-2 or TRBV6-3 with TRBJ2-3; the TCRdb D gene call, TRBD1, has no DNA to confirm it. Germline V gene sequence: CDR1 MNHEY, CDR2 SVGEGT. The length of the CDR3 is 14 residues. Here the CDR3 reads CASKNGQGTDTQYF.

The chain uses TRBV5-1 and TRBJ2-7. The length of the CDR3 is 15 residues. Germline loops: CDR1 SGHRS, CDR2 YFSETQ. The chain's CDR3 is CASSLVPGSSYEQYF.